Here is one TCR beta chain with its context. Its specificity is unknown. This CDR3 region has 14 residues. Germline CDR1 is MGHRA and CDR2 is YSYEKL. The V segment lost 5 bases and the J segment 0 bases; nucleotides outside the gene matches: 4. The data derive from a study of graft-versus-host responses after intestinal transplantation. Only in-frame clones appear in the TCRdb table, and some are missing; sequencing was by immunoSEQ multiplex PCR. The top ten hold 17% of the sample, which has about 86,000 clones, 83% seen once. The TCR sequence derives from a human donor who received an intestinal transplant. The chain employs TRBV4-1 and TRBJ2-7; the match to TRBD2 covers 7 bases. The material was unstimulated CD8+ T cells sorted from spleen or lymph node cells, obtained before intestinal transplant. The CDR3 DNA is TGCGCCAGCAGCAATAGCGGGTTCTCCTACGAGCAGTACTTC. It encodes CASSNSGFSYEQYF.